The 6 T cell receptor beta chains listed next were all sequenced from one sample in a study of T cells in Graves' hyperthyroidism and ophthalmopathy. Using RNA transcripts as the source, TCR beta CDR3 regions were amplified. Researchers ran a first-round RT-PCR on the TCR CDR3 using the HTBI primer set. TCRdb re-derived calls from the multiplex PCR reads in MiXCR, one entry per CDR3 protein. This table has some 490,000 distinct CDR3 sequences, about 15% appearing once. Source material: blood. The source of these receptors is a woman aged 25 to 39 with Graves' ophthalmopathy.

V and J are TRBV5-6 and TRBJ2-1, with D unresolved. The ends were cut back, 4 bases at V and 6 bases at J, with 20 bases in the middle. The CDR3 extends over 16 amino acids. Per the germline V gene, CDR1 is SGHDT and CDR2 is YYEEEE. CDR3 protein: CASSIPGQGKVNEQFF. In nucleotides, the CDR3 is TGTGCCAGCAGCATCCCCGGGCAAGGAAAGGTCAATGAGCAGTTCTTC.

A few counts support this clonotype. The CDR3 reads CASNSPLHF. DNA for the CDR3: TGTGCCTCAAATTCACCCCTCCACTTT. The rearrangement joins TRBV28 to TRBJ1-6; D gene ambiguous. This CDR3 has 9 residues. V lost 11 bases, J lost 7 bases, and 3 bases lay in between. Germline-derived CDR1 and CDR2 are MDHEN and SYDVKM.

This clonotype was picked up many times. The rearrangement links TRBV10-3 to TRBJ2-6; the match to TRBD1 covers 11 bases. With 8 bases clipped from V and 0 bases from J, the junction kept 3 bases outside the gene matches. The germline V gene has CDR1 ENHRY and CDR2 SYGVKD. The CDR3 is 16 residues long. The CDR3 nucleotides are TGTGCCATCGGACAGGGGGCAAACTCTGGGGCCAACGTCCTGACTTTC. It translates to CAIGQGANSGANVLTF.

The chain couples TRBV20-1 to TRBJ2-7; the D is unclear. CDR3 length: 13 residues. Trimming removed 2 bases from V and 0 bases from J, with 8 bases in between. CDR1 and CDR2 from the germline V gene are DFQATT and SNEGSKA (reference sequence). In nucleotides, the CDR3 is TGCAGTGCTAGACTCTCTAGCTCCTACGAGCAGTACTTC. Its translation is CSARLSSSYEQYF.

As concerns this clonotype: A much larger clonotype is one base distant, so this may be a read error. The genes are TRBV4-3 and TRBJ2-4; TRBD2 is a possible D gene (6 bases). This CDR3 is 13 amino acids long. Germline CDR1 LGHNA, CDR2 YSLEER. The CDR3 loop reads CASGQDLDREQYF. The CDR3 DNA reads as TGCGCCAGCGGCCAAGACTTGGATCGGGAGCAGTACTTC.

Remarks on this clonotype: A read error is possible here, since a much larger clone lies one base away. The CDR3 carries no conserved terminal phenylalanine or tryptophan, so it likely arises from a read error. This chain links TRBV20-1 with TRBJ2-7; 9 bases are a match to TRBD2. V lost 4 bases, J lost 3 bases, and 7 bases stayed unmatched. Looked up from germline, CDR1 is DFQATT and CDR2 is SNEGSKA (reference sequence). CDR3 length: 14 amino acids. The CDR3 bases are TGCAGTGCTACACTAGCGGGTCTCTTCTACGAGCAGTACCTC. It translates to CSATLAGLFYEQYL.